This T cell receptor beta chain emerged from a study of spatial heterogeneity in lung cancer. Looking at the study overall: Sequence detection consistently recorded a greater number of beta-chain than alpha-chain sequences. For the average unique TCR and UMI combination, more than 8.5 occurrences appeared in raw reads.

Study-wide findings and caveats: More often at tumor resection than at routine follow-up, ubiquitous expanded tumor TCRs were detected in the blood.

TCRdb ran MiXCR on the 5' RACE reads and lists one entry per CDR3 protein. Altogether tens of thousands of distinct CDR3 sequences are present, 5.2% being singletons, with the ten largest covering 29%. Looked up from germline, CDR1 is LNHDA and CDR2 is SQIVND (reference sequence). Trimming removed 2 bases from V and 14 bases from J, with 17 bases in between. The CDR3 totals 13 residues. This clonotype came up once. Antigen unknown. Time point reported: sample taken at primary tumor resection. Researchers sequenced whole RNA taken from tumor, nontumor lung or frozen PBMC without sorting. Donors were approximately 70 untreated early-stage non-small cell lung cancer patients.

Sequenced material: PBMCs, taken at surgery. This clonotype was sampled from a female donor with early-stage non-small cell lung cancer. The V and J genes are TRBV19 and TRBJ2-3, with D possibly TRBD2 on 5 matching bases. Written as DNA, the CDR3 is TGTGCCAGTAGTATAAACCAGCGGCCTACACGGTATTTT. Translating it yields CASSINQRPTRYF.